This TCR beta chain was captured in a study of T cell responses to AZD1222 COVID-19 vaccine. Study-level results: Donors were mostly white British, more females; clonal diversity possibly underestimated. Distributed over spike, vaccine-associated CD4 TCRs predominated at 160-218 and 743-854.

Second doses that came at about 4 or about 12 weeks were put together. This CDR3 is built from 16 residues. V gave up 1 base and J gave up 2 bases, with 13 bases separating them. The germline CDR1 and CDR2 sequences are LNHDA and SQIVND (reference sequence). Comment on this clone: No antigen is known for it.

The table came from immunoSEQ multiplex PCR; TCRdb's copy has only in-frame clones and leaves some out. The profile shows fewer than 120,000 clones, about 95% of them singletons. Sample: peripheral blood, taken 28 days after the second AZD1222 dose. This clonotype originated in an adult who received the AZD1222 COVID-19 vaccine. The V call is TRBV19, the J call TRBJ2-3; D might be TRBD2 (7 bases). The CDR3 bases are TGTGCCAGTAGTATAGCAGGGAGGGGGGACACAGATACGCAGTATTTT. It specifies CASSIAGRGDTDTQYF.